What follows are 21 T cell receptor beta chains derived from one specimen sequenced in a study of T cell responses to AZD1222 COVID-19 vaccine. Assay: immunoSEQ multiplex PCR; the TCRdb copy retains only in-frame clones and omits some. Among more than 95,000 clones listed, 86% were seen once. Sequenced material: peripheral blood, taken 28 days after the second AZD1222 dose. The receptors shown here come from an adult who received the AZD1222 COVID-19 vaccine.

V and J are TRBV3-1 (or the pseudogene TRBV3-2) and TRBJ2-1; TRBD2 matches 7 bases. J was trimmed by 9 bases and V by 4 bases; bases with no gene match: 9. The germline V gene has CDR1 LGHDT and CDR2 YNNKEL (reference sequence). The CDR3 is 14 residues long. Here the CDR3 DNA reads TGTGCCAGCAGCCTACAGGTAGGGAGGGGTGAGCAGTTCTTC. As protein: CASSLQVGRGEQFF.

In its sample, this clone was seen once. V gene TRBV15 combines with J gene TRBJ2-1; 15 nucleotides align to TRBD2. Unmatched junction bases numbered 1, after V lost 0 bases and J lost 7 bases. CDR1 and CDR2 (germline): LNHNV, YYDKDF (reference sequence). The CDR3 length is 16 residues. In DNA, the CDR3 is TGTGCCACCAGCAGAGAGGGACTAGCGGGAGGTAATGAGCAGTTCTTC. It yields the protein CATSREGLAGGNEQFF.

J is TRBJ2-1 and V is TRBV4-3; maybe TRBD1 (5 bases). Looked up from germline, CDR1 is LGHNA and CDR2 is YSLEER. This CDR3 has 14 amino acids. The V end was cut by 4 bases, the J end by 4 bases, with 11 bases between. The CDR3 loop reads CASSLVQGYNEQFF. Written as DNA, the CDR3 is TGCGCCAGCAGCCTGGTTCAGGGATACAATGAGCAGTTCTTC.

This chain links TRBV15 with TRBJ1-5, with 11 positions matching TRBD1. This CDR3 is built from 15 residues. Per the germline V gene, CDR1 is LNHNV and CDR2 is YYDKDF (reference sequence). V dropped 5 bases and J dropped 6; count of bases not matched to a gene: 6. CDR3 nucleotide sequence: TGTGCCACCAGCCCGGACAGGGGGCTTGTTCAGCCCCAGCATTTT. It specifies CATSPDRGLVQPQHF.

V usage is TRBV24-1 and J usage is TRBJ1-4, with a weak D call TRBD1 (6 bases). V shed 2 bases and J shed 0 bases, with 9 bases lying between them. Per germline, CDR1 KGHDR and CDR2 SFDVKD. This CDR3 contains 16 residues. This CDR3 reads CATSDSTGSTNEKLFF. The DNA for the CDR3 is TGTGCCACCAGTGATTCTACAGGGTCAACTAATGAAAAACTGTTTTTT.

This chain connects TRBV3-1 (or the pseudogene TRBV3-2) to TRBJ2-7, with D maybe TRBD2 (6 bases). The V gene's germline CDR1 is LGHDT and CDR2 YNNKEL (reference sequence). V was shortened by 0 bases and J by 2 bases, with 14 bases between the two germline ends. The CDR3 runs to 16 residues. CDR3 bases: TGTGCCAGCAGCCAAGATTTGGGGGGTACGACCTACGAGCAGTACTTC. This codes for CASSQDLGGTTYEQYF.

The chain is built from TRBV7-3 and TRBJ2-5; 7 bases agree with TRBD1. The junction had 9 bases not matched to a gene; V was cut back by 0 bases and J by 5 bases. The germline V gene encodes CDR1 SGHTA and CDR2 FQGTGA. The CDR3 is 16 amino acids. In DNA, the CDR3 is TGTGCCAGCAGCTTAACCAATTCAGGGGGTTGGGAGACCCAGTACTTC. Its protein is CASSLTNSGGWETQYF.

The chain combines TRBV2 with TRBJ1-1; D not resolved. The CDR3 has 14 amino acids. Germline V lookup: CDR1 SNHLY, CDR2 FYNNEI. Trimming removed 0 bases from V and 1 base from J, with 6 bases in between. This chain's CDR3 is CASSEAVANTEAFF. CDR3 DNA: TGTGCCAGCAGTGAAGCTGTAGCGAACACTGAAGCTTTCTTT.

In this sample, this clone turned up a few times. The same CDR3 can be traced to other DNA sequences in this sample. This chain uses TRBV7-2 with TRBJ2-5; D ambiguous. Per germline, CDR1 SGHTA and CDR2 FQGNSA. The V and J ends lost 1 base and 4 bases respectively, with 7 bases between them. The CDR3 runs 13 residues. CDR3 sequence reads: CASSLVGGETQYF. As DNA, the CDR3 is TGTGCCAGCAGCTTAGTAGGCGGAGAGACCCAGTACTTC.

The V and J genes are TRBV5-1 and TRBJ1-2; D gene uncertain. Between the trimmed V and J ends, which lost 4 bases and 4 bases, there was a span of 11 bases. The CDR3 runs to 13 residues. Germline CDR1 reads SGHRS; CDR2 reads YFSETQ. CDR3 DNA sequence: TGCGCCAGCAGCCAGACCGAATTCTATGGCTACACCTTC. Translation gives CASSQTEFYGYTF.

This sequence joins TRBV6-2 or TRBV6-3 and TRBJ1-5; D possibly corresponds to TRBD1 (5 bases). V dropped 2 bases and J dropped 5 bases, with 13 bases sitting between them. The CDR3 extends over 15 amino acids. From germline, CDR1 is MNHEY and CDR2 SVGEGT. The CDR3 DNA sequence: TGTGCCAGCAGTTACATTGACAGAGAGTATCAGCCCCAGCATTTT. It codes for CASSYIDREYQPQHF.

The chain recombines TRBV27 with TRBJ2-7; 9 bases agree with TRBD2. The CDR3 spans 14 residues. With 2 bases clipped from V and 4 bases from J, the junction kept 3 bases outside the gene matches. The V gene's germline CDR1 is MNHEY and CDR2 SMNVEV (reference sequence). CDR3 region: CASSLTSGRYEQYF. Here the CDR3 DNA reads TGTGCCAGCAGTTTAACCAGCGGGAGGTACGAGCAGTACTTC.

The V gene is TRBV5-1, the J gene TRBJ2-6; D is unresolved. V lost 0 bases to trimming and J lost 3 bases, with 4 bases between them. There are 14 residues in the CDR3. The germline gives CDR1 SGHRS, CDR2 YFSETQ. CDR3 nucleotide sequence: TGCGCCAGCAGCTTGGACATTGGGGCCAACGTCCTGACTTTC. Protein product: CASSLDIGANVLTF.

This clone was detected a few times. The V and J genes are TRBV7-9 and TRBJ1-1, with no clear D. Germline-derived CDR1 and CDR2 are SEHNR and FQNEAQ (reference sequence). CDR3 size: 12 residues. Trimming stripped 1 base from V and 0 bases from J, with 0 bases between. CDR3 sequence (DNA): TGTGCCAGCAGCTTAGTGAACACTGAAGCTTTCTTT. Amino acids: CASSLVNTEAFF.

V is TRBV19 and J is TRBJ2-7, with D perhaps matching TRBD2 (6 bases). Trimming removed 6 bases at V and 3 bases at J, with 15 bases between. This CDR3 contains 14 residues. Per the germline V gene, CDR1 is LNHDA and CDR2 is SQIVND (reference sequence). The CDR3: CASRRGPGDYEQYF. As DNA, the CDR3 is TGTGCCAGTAGGCGGGGCCCGGGGGACTACGAGCAGTACTTC. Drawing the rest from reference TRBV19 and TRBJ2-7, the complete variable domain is DGGITQSPKYLFRKEGQNVTLSCEQNLNHDAMYWYRQDPGQGLRLIYYSQIVNDFQKGDIAEGYSVSREKKESFPLTVTSAQKNPTAFYLCASRRGPGDYEQYFGPGTRLTVT.

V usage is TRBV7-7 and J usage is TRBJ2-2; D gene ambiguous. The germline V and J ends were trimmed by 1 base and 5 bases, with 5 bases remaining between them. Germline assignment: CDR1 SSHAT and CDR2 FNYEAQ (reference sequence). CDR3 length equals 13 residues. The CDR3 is CASSLDLTGELFF. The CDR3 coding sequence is TGTGCCAGCAGCTTAGATTTAACCGGGGAGCTGTTTTTT. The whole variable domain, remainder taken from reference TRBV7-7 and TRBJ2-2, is GAGVSQSPRYKVTKRGQDVTLRCDPISSHATLYWYQQALGQGPEFLTYFNYEAQPDKSGLPSDRFSAERPEGSISTLTIQRTEQRDSAMYRCASSLDLTGELFFGEGSRLTVL.

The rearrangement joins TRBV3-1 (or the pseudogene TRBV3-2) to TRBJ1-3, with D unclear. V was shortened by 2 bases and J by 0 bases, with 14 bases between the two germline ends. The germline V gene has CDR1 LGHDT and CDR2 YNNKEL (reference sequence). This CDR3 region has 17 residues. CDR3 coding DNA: TGTGCCAGCAGCCAATACACGAGCCACAGCTCTGGAAACACCATATATTTT. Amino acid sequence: CASSQYTSHSSGNTIYF.

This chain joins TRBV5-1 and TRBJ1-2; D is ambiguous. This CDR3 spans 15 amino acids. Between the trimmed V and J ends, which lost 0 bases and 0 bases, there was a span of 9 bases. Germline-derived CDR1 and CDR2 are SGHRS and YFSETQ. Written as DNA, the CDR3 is TGCGCCAGCAGCTTGGGGCAGTTAGCTAACTATGGCTACACCTTC. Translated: CASSLGQLANYGYTF.

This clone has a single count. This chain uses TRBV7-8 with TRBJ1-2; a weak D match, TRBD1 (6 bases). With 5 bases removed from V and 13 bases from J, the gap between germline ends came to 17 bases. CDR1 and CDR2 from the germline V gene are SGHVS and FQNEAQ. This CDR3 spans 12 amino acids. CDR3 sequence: CASSLYRDGSTF. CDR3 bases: TGTGCCAGCAGCCTCTACAGGGACGGGAGCACCTTC. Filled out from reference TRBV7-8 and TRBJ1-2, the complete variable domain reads GAGVSQSPRYKVAKRGQDVALRCDPISGHVSLFWYQQALGQGPEFLTYFQNEAQLDKSGLPSDRFFAERPEGSVSTLKIQRTQQEDSAVYLCASSLYRDGSTFGSGTRLTVV.

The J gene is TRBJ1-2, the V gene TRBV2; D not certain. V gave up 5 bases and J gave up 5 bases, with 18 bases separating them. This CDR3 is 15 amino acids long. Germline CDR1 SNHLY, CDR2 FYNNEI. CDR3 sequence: CASSSPTGVLYGYTF. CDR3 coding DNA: TGTGCCAGCAGTTCTCCGACCGGGGTTCTTTATGGCTACACCTTC. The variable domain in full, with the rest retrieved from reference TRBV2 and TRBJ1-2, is EPEVTQTPSHQVTQMGQEVILRCVPISNHLYFYWYRQILGQKVEFLVSFYNNEISEKSEIFDDQFSVERPDGSNFTLKIRSTKLEDSAMYFCASSSPTGVLYGYTFGSGTRLTVV.

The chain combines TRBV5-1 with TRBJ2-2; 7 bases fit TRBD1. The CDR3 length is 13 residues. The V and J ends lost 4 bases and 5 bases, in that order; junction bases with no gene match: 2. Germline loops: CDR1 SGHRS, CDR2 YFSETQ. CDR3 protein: CASSKGQTGELFF. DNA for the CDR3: TGCGCCAGCAGCAAGGGACAGACCGGGGAGCTGTTTTTT.